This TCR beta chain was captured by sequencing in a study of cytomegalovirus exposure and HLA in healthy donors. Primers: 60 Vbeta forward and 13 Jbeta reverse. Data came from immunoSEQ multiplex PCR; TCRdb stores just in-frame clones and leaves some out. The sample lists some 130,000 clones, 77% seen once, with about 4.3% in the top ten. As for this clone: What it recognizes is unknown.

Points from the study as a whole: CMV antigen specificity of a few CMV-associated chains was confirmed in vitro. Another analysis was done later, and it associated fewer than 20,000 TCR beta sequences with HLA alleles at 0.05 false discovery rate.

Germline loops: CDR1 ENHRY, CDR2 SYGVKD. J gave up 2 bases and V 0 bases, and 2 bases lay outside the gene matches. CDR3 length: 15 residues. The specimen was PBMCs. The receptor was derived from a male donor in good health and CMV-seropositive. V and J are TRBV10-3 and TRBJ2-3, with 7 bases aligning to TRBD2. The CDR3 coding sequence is TGTGCCATCAGTGAGTCGGCGGGAGTCACAGATACGCAGTATTTT. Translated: CAISESAGVTDTQYF.